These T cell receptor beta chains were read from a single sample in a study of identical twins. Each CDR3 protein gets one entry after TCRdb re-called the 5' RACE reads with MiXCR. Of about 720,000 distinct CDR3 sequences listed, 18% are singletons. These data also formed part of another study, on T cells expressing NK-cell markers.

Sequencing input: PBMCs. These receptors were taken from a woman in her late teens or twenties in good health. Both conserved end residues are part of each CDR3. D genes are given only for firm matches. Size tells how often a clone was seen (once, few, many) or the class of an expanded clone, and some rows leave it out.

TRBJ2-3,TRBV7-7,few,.,TGTGCCAGCAGCCCAGGATGGGGGGGACAGGATACGCAGTATTTT,CASSPGWGGQDTQYF
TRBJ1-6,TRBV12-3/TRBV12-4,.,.,TGTGCCAGCAGTTTTGGTCAGGGCACCAATTCACCCCTCCACTTT,CASSFGQGTNSPLHF
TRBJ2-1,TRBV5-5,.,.,TGTGCCAGCAGCTTTAGCGCTACCTACAATGAGCAGTTCTTC,CASSFSATYNEQFF
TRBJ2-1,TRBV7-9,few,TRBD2,TGTGCCAGCAGCTTAGCCCCCGGGACTAGCGGGGGGAATGAGCAGTTCTTC,CASSLAPGTSGGNEQFF
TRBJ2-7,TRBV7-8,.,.,TGTGCCAGCAGCCACATGGGGTTGGGCAGGGCCCACGAGCAGTACTTC,CASSHMGLGRAHEQYF
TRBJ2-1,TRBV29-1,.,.,TGCAGCGTGGTACAGGGCAGCCGCCTCAATGAGCAGTTCTTC,CSVVQGSRLNEQFF
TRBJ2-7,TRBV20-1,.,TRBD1,TGCAGTGCCCTTTCCGGGACAGGCCTCCGCGAGCAGTACTTC,CSALSGTGLREQYF
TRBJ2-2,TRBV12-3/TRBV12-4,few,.,TGTGCCAGCACACCCCAAGGGGCCGGGGAGCTGTTTTTT,CASTPQGAGELFF
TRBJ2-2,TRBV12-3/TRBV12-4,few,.,TGTGCCAGCAGTTTTAGGGGACTTGAGACCGGGGAGCTGTTTTTT,CASSFRGLETGELFF
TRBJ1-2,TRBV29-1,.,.,TGCAGCGTTGAAGGGTTTAACTATGGCTACACCTTC,CSVEGFNYGYTF
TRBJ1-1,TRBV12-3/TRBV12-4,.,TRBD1,TGTGCCAGCAGTTTTGATGGGACAGGGGGCGGAGACACTGAAGCTTTCTTT,CASSFDGTGGGDTEAFF
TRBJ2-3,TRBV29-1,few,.,TGCAGCGTTGAAGAGGCCCGCGAGGACAGTTATTTT,CSVEEAREDSYF
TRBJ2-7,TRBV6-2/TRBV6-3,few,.,TGTGCCAGCAGTTACTCCAGCCACTACGAGCAGTACTTC,CASSYSSHYEQYF
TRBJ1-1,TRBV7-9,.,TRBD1,TGTGCCAGCAGCTCCATGGGACAGGGGGCCTCTGAAGCTTTCTTT,CASSSMGQGASEAFF
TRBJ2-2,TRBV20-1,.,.,TGCAGTGCTGAGCTGGCTCGGTACACCGGGGAGCTGTTTTTT,CSAELARYTGELFF
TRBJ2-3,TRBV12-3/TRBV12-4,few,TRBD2,TGTGCCACTAGCGGGTCGGGGGATACGCAGTATTTT,CATSGSGDTQYF
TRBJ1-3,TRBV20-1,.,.,TGCAGTGCTAGGACAGTGGTCTCAAACACCATATATTTT,CSARTVVSNTIYF
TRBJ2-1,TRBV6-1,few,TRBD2,TGTGCCAGCAGACCCACTAGCGGGGGGGCGAATGAGCAGTTCTTC,CASRPTSGGANEQFF
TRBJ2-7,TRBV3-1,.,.,TGTGCCAGCAGCCACCTCCGGGATCCGAGGGTCTACGAGCAGTACTTC,CASSHLRDPRVYEQYF
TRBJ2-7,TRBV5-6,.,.,TGTGCCAGCAGCTCTGCGGGGCGACCAGCCAACGAGCAGTACTTC,CASSSAGRPANEQYF
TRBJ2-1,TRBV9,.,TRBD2,TGTGCCAGCAGTGGGGAACGGGGCGGGGGGGCAGATGAGCAGTTCTTC,CASSGERGGGADEQFF
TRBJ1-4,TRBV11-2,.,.,TGTGCCAGCAGCTTGACAACAACTAATGAAAAACTGTTTTTT,CASSLTTTNEKLFF
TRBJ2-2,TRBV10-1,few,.,TGCGCCAGCAGTGAGTCCCTCTCCACCGGGGAGCTGTTTTTT,CASSESLSTGELFF
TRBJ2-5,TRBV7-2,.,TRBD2,TGTGCCAGCAGCAACCCTAGCGGGGGTCAAGAGACCCAGTACTTC,CASSNPSGGQETQYF
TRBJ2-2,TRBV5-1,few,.,TGCGCCAGCAGCTTGGCCGGGCAGATGACCGGGGAGCTGTTTTTT,CASSLAGQMTGELFF
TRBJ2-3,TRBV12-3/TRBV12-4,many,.,TGTGCCAGCAGTTTCGGAGCGAGCACAGATACGCAGTATTTT,CASSFGASTDTQYF
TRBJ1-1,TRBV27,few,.,TGTGCCGCAAAAGAGGGGCAGAACACTGAAGCTTTCTTT,CAAKEGQNTEAFF
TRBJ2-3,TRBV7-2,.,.,TGTGCCAGCAGCTTGAGGTGGACCGGGGGCACAGATACGCAGTATTTT,CASSLRWTGGTDTQYF
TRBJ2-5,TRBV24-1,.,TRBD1,TGTGCCACCAGTGATCCCCAGGGGGCGCATCCAGAGACCCAGTACTTC,CATSDPQGAHPETQYF
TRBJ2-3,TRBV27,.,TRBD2,TGTGCCAGCAGTTACGGGACTAGCCTCACAGATACGCAGTATTTT,CASSYGTSLTDTQYF
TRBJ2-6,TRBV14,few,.,TGTGCCAGCAGCTCCGGTACAGGGCCGAGCTCTGGGGCCAACGTCCTGACTTTC,CASSSGTGPSSGANVLTF
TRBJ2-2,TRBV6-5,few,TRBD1,TGTGCCAGCAGTTACGGGACAGGTCCAGGGGAGCTGTTTTTT,CASSYGTGPGELFF
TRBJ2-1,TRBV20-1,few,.,TGCAGTGCTAGTGCACACGGCACCACCGTCAATGAGCAGTTCTTC,CSASAHGTTVNEQFF
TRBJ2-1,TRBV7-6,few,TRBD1,TGTGCCAGCAGCTTACGGGGACAGGGCAGGTACAATGAGCAGTTCTTC,CASSLRGQGRYNEQFF
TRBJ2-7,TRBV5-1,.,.,TGCGCCAGCAGCTTGGTCTTAACGGAGCAGTACTTC,CASSLVLTEQYF
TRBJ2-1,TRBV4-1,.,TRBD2,TGCGCCAGCAGCCGGGGGGGAGCGGAGACTCTGCAGTTCTTC,CASSRGGAETLQFF
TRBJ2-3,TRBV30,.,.,TGTGCCTGGACCTTCGCCGGGGCAGGCGATACGCAGTATTTT,CAWTFAGAGDTQYF
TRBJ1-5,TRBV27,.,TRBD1,TGTGCCAGCAGTGGGACAGGGAGTCAGCCCCAGCATTTT,CASSGTGSQPQHF
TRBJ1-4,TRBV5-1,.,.,TGCGCCAGCAGCTTGGCCCCAGGGTTGGAGGAAAAACTGTTTTTT,CASSLAPGLEEKLFF
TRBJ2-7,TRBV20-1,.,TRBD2,TGCAGTGCTAGGTTCGGGGCGGGGGGTTACGAGCAGTACTTC,CSARFGAGGYEQYF
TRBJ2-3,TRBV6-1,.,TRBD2,TGTGCCAGCAGTGCCCTAGCGGGGGTCCCAGATACGCAGTATTTT,CASSALAGVPDTQYF
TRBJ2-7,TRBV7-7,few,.,TGTGCCAGCAGCTTTTCCAGGGAAACGGAGCAGTACTTC,CASSFSRETEQYF
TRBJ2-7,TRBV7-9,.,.,TGTGCCACCCAATCAACGACCACCACCAACCGGGACTGGCGGTACTTC,CATQSTTTTNRDWRYF
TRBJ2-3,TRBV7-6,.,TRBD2,TGTGCCAGCAGCTTAGGGCTAGCGGGAGGAAACACAGATACGCAGTATTTT,CASSLGLAGGNTDTQYF
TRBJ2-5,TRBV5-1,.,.,TGCGCCAGCAGTCTTTATCGGCAGGGCGAAGAGACCCAGTACTTC,CASSLYRQGEETQYF
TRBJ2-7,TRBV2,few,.,TGTGCCAGCAGTGCCTCCACACCCTACGAGCAGTACTTC,CASSASTPYEQYF
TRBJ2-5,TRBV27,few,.,TGTGCCAGCACCCGGGGGCAAGAGACCCAGTACTTC,CASTRGQETQYF